This T cell receptor beta chain came from a study of shared clonotypes between healthy human individuals (dated by TCRdb to about 2020). Some background on the complete study: The cohort comprised a couple of women and a few men aged 18 to 49 years. For each donor, CD4 naive and CD4 memory were each given three plates, CD8 naive was given two plates, and CD8 memory was given one plate. The study deeply sequenced blood TCR repertoires of 5 or 6 healthy adults to estimate repertoire size and the extent of clonotype sharing between individuals. To increase sequencing depth and limit assay-specific biases, different laboratories used diverse techniques to prepare libraries and sequence TCR repertoires. Between about 0.8 and 9 billion PBMCs per donor were obtained by leukapheresis. What the work shows at the level of the full study, not this receptor alone: Incomplete sequencing was indicated by rarefaction of sorted-subset datasets, despite the large sequencing depth. The genetic and exposure-history diversity represented was limited by the small number of donors. When a handful of donors were compared, the shared fraction of clonotypes was about 5% for naive CD4, 3.5% to 4% for naive CD8, 2.3% for memory CD4, and roughly 0.43% for memory CD8. Higher generation probabilities were observed for clonotypes shared by all four sorted-subset donors than for non-shared clonotypes. Larger estimated clonotype richness was generally found for naive subsets than for memory subsets. Pairwise subsampling led to the expectation that sequencing depth would affect the degree of clonotype sharing among donors. Sampling was restricted to blood, and TCR repertoires in tissue are likely to differ from TCR repertoires in blood.

Healthy HIV-negative adults with no recently reported acute infections or vaccinations were included as donors. Every donor was a Caucasian adult residing in Nashville, Tennessee, USA. CD4+ T cells were enriched through magnetic negative selection, after which naive cells were positively selected on CD45RA and the remaining negative fraction served as the memory subset. After blood collection by leukapheresis, PBMCs were isolated using Ficoll-Histopaque density gradient centrifugation and then cryopreserved in the vapor phase of liquid nitrogen. Purity and quantity of every magnetically sorted T cell population were checked by analytical flow cytometry. Genomic DNA was isolated from each sorted fraction and quantified by UV absorbance on a Nanodrop 2000c. TCR CDR3 regions were amplified from genomic DNA by multiplex PCR using the deep immunoSEQ assay. For each cell subset, the extracted genomic DNA was distributed evenly across all wells of several immunoSEQ 96-well plates, and each plate served as one replicate. For sorted subsets, each replicate PCR was loaded with 150 to 250 ng genomic DNA, equivalent to 30,000 or so T cell genomes. Purified libraries were measured with a Qubit 3.0 fluorometer, size-checked on a Bioanalyzer 2100, and measured again with the KAPA Library Quantification kit. Every immunoSEQ 96-well plate was sequenced on a separate single-read 150-cycle Illumina NextSeq 550 flow cell. Regarding the original processing steps: Because the immunoSEQ output held only junctional sequences and lacked quality scores, the filtering could not match the filtering applied to full-length reads. To assign V/J genes and CDR3, sequences were annotated using PyIR, a Python wrapper for IgBLAST v1.9, with IMGT germline references. Any read was removed if the V/J assignment was weak (E-value above 1e-6), the CDR3 was missing, or the read contained stop codons, out-of-frame junctions, or ambiguous translated residues. V3J clonotypes were defined as sequences sharing the same inferred V gene, J gene, and CDR3 amino acid sequence. Percentage overlap between repertoires was calculated by dividing the number of shared unique clonotypes by the size of the smaller repertoire. Three approaches were used to assess repertoire richness: RTK rarefaction, the Chao1 estimator, and Recon v2.1 estimates of unobserved clonotypes. For all TCRbeta clonotypes obtained by the gDNA method from a handful of donors, generation probabilities were computed with OLGA. The table was pulled from immuneACCESS by TCRdb, which kept in-frame rearrangements only. Such tables lose some clones; where checked, under half of the loss comes from unresolved V genes, and the rest has no known cause. V, J and clone size are those of that table, while D and trimming were read from the DNA. The sample table shows 800,000 to 1,200,000 clones, and approximately 80% are seen once. Of the sample, approximately 0.5% is held by the ten largest clones.

The CDR3, from cysteine to phenylalanine, totals 14 residues. The DNA shown is the 42-base CDR3, in frame from base 1. For CDR1 and CDR2, the germline V gene lists SNHLY and FYNNEI. Compared with germline, V lacks 6 bases and J lacks 0 bases; bases without a gene match: 5. As to this clone: Its antigen remains undetermined. Base qualities are not at hand, and no much larger clone is one base apart.

Source material: memory CD4+ T cells from PBMCs. What the cell subset or site label conveys for this sample: CD45RA-negative fraction. The receptor chain draws on TRBV2 and TRBJ2-7, and 7 junctional nucleotides match TRBD1. The clonotype comes from a man aged 18 to 30 in good health. Some clones in this sample may be carry-over from other donors' samples. The DNA sequence is as follows: TGTGCCAGCAGCTGGTGGGACAGCTCCTACGAGCAGTACTTC. Translated, it reads CASSWWDSSYEQYF.